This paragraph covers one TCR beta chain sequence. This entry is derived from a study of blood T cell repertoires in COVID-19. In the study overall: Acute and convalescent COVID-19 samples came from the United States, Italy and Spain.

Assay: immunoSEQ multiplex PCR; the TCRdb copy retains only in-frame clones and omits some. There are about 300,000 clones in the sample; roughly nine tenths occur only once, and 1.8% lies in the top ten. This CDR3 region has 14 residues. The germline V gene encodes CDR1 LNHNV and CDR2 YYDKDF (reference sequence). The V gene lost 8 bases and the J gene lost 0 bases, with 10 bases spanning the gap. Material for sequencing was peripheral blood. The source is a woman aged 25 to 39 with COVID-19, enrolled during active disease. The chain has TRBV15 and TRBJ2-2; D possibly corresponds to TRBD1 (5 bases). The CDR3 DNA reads TGTGCCACCCGGCCGACAGCGAACACCGGGGAGCTGTTTTTT. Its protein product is CATRPTANTGELFF.